The rows below give T cell receptor beta chains drawn from one sample of a study of T cell responses to AZD1222 COVID-19 vaccine. Produced via immunoSEQ multiplex PCR; TCRdb's table is partial and in-frame only. In the table there are tens of thousands of clones, roughly 89% of which are singletons. The sequencing used peripheral blood, collected 28 days after the second AZD1222 dose. All receptors come from an adult who received the AZD1222 COVID-19 vaccine. Both conserved end residues are part of each CDR3. D genes are given only for firm matches. Not all rows give a size; the values are once, few, many and, for expanded clones, a class.

j_call d_call v_call clone_size cdr3_nt cdr3_aa
TRBJ2-1 TRBD2 TRBV9 - TGTGCCAGCAGCGTAACACCGGGACTATCAATCAATGAGCAGTTCTTC CASSVTPGLSINEQFF
TRBJ1-1 - TRBV28 - TGTGCAACGGAAGCCCTGGGAGCTTTCTTT CATEALGAFF
TRBJ2-2 TRBD1 TRBV11-2 - TGTGCCAGCAGCTTAGTAACAGGGGGCACCGGGGAGCTGTTTTTT CASSLVTGGTGELFF
TRBJ1-1 - TRBV2 - TGTGCCAGCAGTCTCGACTCGGGGAACACTGAAGCTTTCTTT CASSLDSGNTEAFF
TRBJ2-2 TRBD1 TRBV7-3 - TGTGCCAGCAGCCGTTTTCAGGGGGCGGAGGACACCGGGGAGCTGTTTTTT CASSRFQGAEDTGELFF
TRBJ2-7 TRBD2 TRBV7-2 - TGTGCCAGCAGCCCTCGGACTAGCGGGGGGCCGCAGTACTTC CASSPRTSGGPQYF
TRBJ1-6 - TRBV7-8 - TGTGCCAGCAGCTTAGATCCCCGGAGCTCCTATAATTCACCCCTCCACTTT CASSLDPRSSYNSPLHF
TRBJ1-2 - TRBV3-1/TRBV3-2 - TGTGCCAGCAGCCCCAGCAGGGAAAGAAGTGGCTACACCTTC CASSPSRERSGYTF
TRBJ1-1 - TRBV14 - TGTGCCAGCAGCCCCGGGGCACGGGGGACTGAAGCTTTCTTT CASSPGARGTEAFF
TRBJ2-2 TRBD2 TRBV6-5 - TGTGCCAGCAGTTTTCCCGGCGGGAGAGAGGCCGGGGAGCTGTTTTTT CASSFPGGREAGELFF
TRBJ2-2 TRBD1 TRBV24-1 - TGTGCCACCAGGGGGAAGGGGGCATTGAACACCGGGGAGCTGTTTTTT CATRGKGALNTGELFF
TRBJ2-3 - TRBV28 few TGTGCCAGCTTCAGGTTGAACACAGATACGCAGTATTTT CASFRLNTDTQYF
TRBJ2-7 - TRBV15 - TGTGCCACCAGCAGAGATTCGGGGTACTACGAGCAGTACTTC CATSRDSGYYEQYF
TRBJ1-2 TRBD1 TRBV6-5 - TGTGCCAGCACCAGGACAGGGAATAACTATGGCTACACCTTC CASTRTGNNYGYTF
TRBJ1-1 - TRBV27 - TGTGCCAGCAGTTTATCGGGGCCCCAGGGGTTGAACACTGAAGCTTTCTTT CASSLSGPQGLNTEAFF
TRBJ1-1 - TRBV11-2 once TGTGCCAGCAGCCTCGGGACGGCCACTGAAGCTTTCTTT CASSLGTATEAFF
TRBJ2-5 - TRBV6-2/TRBV6-3 - TGTGCCAGCAGTTACGGAGGGATGGGAGCGGGAGAGACCCAGTACTTC CASSYGGMGAGETQYF
TRBJ2-1 - TRBV28 - TGTGCCAGCATTCTAGAGCCTAGCTCCTACAATGAGCAGTTCTTC CASILEPSSYNEQFF
TRBJ2-7 - TRBV7-2 - TGTGCCAGCAGCTTAGAAGCTTCACCCCCAACCTACGAGCAGTACTTC CASSLEASPPTYEQYF
TRBJ2-1 - TRBV11-2 - TGTGCCAGCAGCTTAGGATTGTGGGGTACCTGGGATGAGCAGTTCTTC CASSLGLWGTWDEQFF
TRBJ2-6 - TRBV6-1 - TGTGCCAGCAGTGAACAGGGAACTGGGGCCAACGTCCTGACTTTC CASSEQGTGANVLTF
TRBJ1-2 - TRBV6-2/TRBV6-3 - TGTGCCAGCAGTTACTCCCGGTTGACAGGCCCGGCGGGCTACACCTTC CASSYSRLTGPAGYTF